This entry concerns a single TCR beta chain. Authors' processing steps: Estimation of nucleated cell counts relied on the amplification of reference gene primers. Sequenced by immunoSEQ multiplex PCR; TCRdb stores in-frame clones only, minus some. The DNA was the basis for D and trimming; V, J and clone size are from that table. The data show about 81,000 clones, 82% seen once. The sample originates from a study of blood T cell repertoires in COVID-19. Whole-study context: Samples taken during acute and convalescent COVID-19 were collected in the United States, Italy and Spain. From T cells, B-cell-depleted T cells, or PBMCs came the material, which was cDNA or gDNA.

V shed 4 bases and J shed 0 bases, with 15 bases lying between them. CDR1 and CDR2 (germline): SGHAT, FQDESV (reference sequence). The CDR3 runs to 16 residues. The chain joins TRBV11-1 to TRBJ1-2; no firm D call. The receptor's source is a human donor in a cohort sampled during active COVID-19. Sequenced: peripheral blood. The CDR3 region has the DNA TGTGCCAGCAGCTCCATAGAGGGTTTAGCTAACTATGGCTACACCTTC. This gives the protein CASSSIEGLANYGYTF.